Listed below are T cell receptor beta chains from one sample, sequenced in a study of PD-1 blockade in classical Hodgkin lymphoma. Clones were read by immunoSEQ multiplex PCR, and TCRdb kept only the in-frame ones, dropping some. Of over 50,000 clones listed, roughly 66% are singletons. This specimen consisted of peripheral blood mononuclear cells (PBMCs), obtained before the second cycle of nivolumab. These TCRs come from a human donor with classical Hodgkin lymphoma. Each CDR3 is given with its conserved first and last residue. A D gene is named only where the DNA matches it firmly. Only part of the rows carry a size: once, few, many, or a class if the clone is expanded.

v_gene	d_gene	abundance	j_gene	CDR3aa	CDR3nt
TRBV7-3	.	.	TRBJ2-2	CASSLLPGPFGTGELFF	TGTGCCAGCAGCCTCCTCCCCGGCCCATTTGGCACCGGGGAGCTGTTTTTT
TRBV19	.	.	TRBJ1-1	CASTLRGGNTEAFF	TGTGCCAGTACCCTTCGGGGGGGGAACACTGAAGCTTTCTTT
TRBV29-1	TRBD1	.	TRBJ1-5	CSVETGVNQPQHF	TGCAGCGTGGAGACAGGGGTCAATCAGCCCCAGCATTTT
TRBV6-5	.	.	TRBJ2-7	CASRRTAYEQYF	TGTGCCAGCAGGAGGACAGCCTACGAGCAGTACTTC
TRBV4-2	TRBD2	once	TRBJ2-7	CASSQGSLASGGYEQYF	TGTGCCAGCAGCCAAGGGAGTCTGGCTAGCGGGGGCTACGAGCAGTACTTC
TRBV7-3	.	few	TRBJ1-1	CASSFVGNTEAFF	TGTGCCAGCAGCTTTGTCGGGAACACTGAAGCTTTCTTT
TRBV6-1	TRBD1	.	TRBJ1-1	CASSWTGIAEAFF	TGTGCCAGCAGTTGGACAGGGATCGCTGAAGCTTTCTTT
TRBV4-3	.	.	TRBJ2-3	CASSQRNVGTDTQYF	TGCGCCAGCAGCCAACGGAACGTGGGGACAGATACGCAGTATTTT
TRBV28	.	.	TRBJ1-1	CASHRRNTEAFF	TGTGCCAGCCACAGGAGGAACACTGAAGCTTTCTTT
TRBV14	.	few	TRBJ2-3	CASSQATLRTDF	TGTGCCAGCAGCCAAGCCACGCTCAGGACGGATTTT
TRBV7-3	.	.	TRBJ1-4	CASSLSGAYNEKLFF	TGTGCCAGCAGCTTGTCAGGTGCTTATAATGAAAAACTGTTTTTT
TRBV7-6	TRBD2	few	TRBJ2-7	CASSSTSGSSYEQYF	TGTGCCAGCAGCTCGACTAGCGGGAGTTCCTACGAGCAGTACTTC
TRBV7-2	.	.	TRBJ2-2	CASTSPVNTGELFF	TGTGCCAGCACCTCACCCGTGAACACCGGGGAGCTGTTTTTT
TRBV10-3	.	.	TRBJ1-1	CAIIPDRQNTEAFF	TGTGCCATCATTCCCGACAGGCAGAACACTGAAGCTTTCTTT
TRBV5-1	TRBD1	.	TRBJ2-7	CASSLVAGGGYEQYF	TGCGCCAGCAGCTTGGTGGCAGGGGGCGGCTACGAGCAGTACTTC
TRBV25-1	.	.	TRBJ2-1	CASSEQDVEQFF	TGTGCCAGCAGTGAACAAGATGTTGAGCAGTTCTTC
TRBV7-2	.	.	TRBJ2-3	CASRQWGVGADTQYF	TGTGCCAGCAGACAGTGGGGGGTTGGGGCAGATACGCAGTATTTT
TRBV14	.	.	TRBJ2-2	CASSPLMAGELFF	TGTGCCAGCAGCCCACTAATGGCCGGGGAGCTGTTTTTT
TRBV18	.	many	TRBJ1-2	CASSPPNGNGYTF	TGTGCCAGCTCACCACCGAATGGAAATGGCTACACCTTC
TRBV30	.	few	TRBJ1-2	CAWSVQGPRINYGYTF	TGTGCCTGGAGTGTACAAGGGCCAAGGATTAACTATGGCTACACCTTC
TRBV6-5	.	.	TRBJ1-5	CASSGGTVNQPQHF	TGTGCCAGCAGTGGGGGTACGGTAAATCAGCCCCAGCATTTT
TRBV9	.	.	TRBJ2-3	CASSVRGTALTDTQYF	TGTGCCAGCAGCGTACGAGGGACGGCCCTCACAGATACGCAGTATTTT
TRBV11-2	.	.	TRBJ2-7	CASSLKAGTPYEQYF	TGTGCCAGCAGCTTAAAGGCGGGAACCCCCTACGAGCAGTACTTC
TRBV6-5	.	.	TRBJ1-5	CASSTGRRGNQPQHF	TGTGCCAGCAGCACCGGGCGGAGGGGCAATCAGCCCCAGCATTTT
TRBV14	.	few	TRBJ1-4	CASSQERAKLFF	TGTGCCAGCAGCCAAGAACGTGCAAAACTGTTTTTT
TRBV9	.	many	TRBJ1-1	CASSPKARGTEAFF	TGTGCCAGCAGCCCTAAGGCTCGTGGCACTGAAGCTTTCTTT
TRBV30	.	.	TRBJ2-3	CAWSAQGVSTDTQYF	TGTGCCTGGAGTGCTCAGGGAGTGAGCACAGATACGCAGTATTTT
TRBV6-5	.	.	TRBJ1-1	CASRAGTSNTEAFF	TGTGCCAGCAGGGCAGGGACGTCGAACACTGAAGCTTTCTTT
TRBV7-2	TRBD2	.	TRBJ2-5	CASSRRTSGQETQYF	TGTGCCAGCAGCCGGAGGACTAGCGGACAAGAGACCCAGTACTTC
TRBV19	.	few	TRBJ2-1	CASSTLLGGGPYNEQFF	TGTGCCAGTAGTACCCTCCTGGGCGGAGGCCCCTACAATGAGCAGTTCTTC
TRBV29-1	TRBD1	.	TRBJ1-1	CSVEQQGNRNEAFF	TGCAGCGTTGAACAACAGGGGAATAGGAATGAAGCTTTCTTT
TRBV6-1	TRBD1	once	TRBJ2-1	CASSEALGQGLNEQFF	TGTGCCAGCAGTGAAGCGCTAGGACAGGGTCTCAATGAGCAGTTCTTC
TRBV6-6	.	.	TRBJ1-2	CASSYANNYGYTF	TGTGCCAGCAGTTACGCCAATAACTATGGCTACACCTTC
TRBV27	TRBD1	.	TRBJ2-7	CASSLRGQGSYEQYF	TGTGCCAGCAGTTTACGGGGACAGGGTTCCTACGAGCAGTACTTC
TRBV30	.	.	TRBJ1-1	CAWSVLRGNTEAFF	TGTGCCTGGAGTGTACTTCGGGGGAACACTGAAGCTTTCTTT
TRBV19	TRBD1	.	TRBJ1-2	CASNYGQGTNYGYTF	TGTGCCAGTAACTATGGACAGGGGACTAACTATGGCTACACCTTC
TRBV11-2	.	.	TRBJ1-2	CASSLERAGVYGYTF	TGTGCCAGCAGCTTAGAAAGGGCAGGCGTCTATGGCTACACCTTC
TRBV5-1	TRBD2	.	TRBJ2-1	CASSSRGLADNYNEQFF	TGCGCCAGCAGCTCCCGGGGACTAGCGGATAACTACAATGAGCAGTTCTTC
TRBV11-3	.	.	TRBJ2-7	CASSLDFGAGWYEQYF	TGTGCCAGCAGCTTAGATTTTGGGGCGGGGTGGTACGAGCAGTACTTC
TRBV27	.	.	TRBJ2-1	CASRRIDEQFF	TGTGCCAGCAGGCGGATTGATGAGCAGTTCTTC
TRBV18	TRBD1	.	TRBJ2-1	CASSPPLRDRGNEQFF	TGTGCCAGCTCACCACCCTTGCGGGACAGGGGTAATGAGCAGTTCTTC
TRBV7-8	.	.	TRBJ1-1	CASSLARDKNTEAFF	TGTGCCAGCAGCTTAGCGAGAGACAAGAACACTGAAGCTTTCTTT
TRBV2	.	.	TRBJ1-3	CASSVTASEGNTIYF	TGTGCCAGCAGCGTGACGGCTTCTGAGGGAAACACCATATATTTT
TRBV10-3	.	many	TRBJ2-2	CAIGGAPGELFF	TGTGCCATCGGAGGGGCCCCCGGGGAGCTGTTTTTT
TRBV4-1	TRBD1	.	TRBJ1-1	CASSQSIHRTGRGTEAFF	TGCGCCAGCAGCCAATCCATCCACAGGACAGGGAGAGGAACTGAAGCTTTCTTT
TRBV4-1	.	.	TRBJ1-1	CASSQVDTEAFF	TGCGCCAGCAGCCAAGTGGACACTGAAGCTTTCTTT
TRBV7-3	.	once	TRBJ1-1	CASSLGQFNTEAFF	TGTGCCAGCAGCTTAGGACAGTTTAACACTGAAGCTTTCTTT
TRBV7-9	TRBD1	.	TRBJ2-7	CASSLSNGQGDEQYF	TGTGCCAGCAGCTTGAGCAATGGACAGGGCGACGAGCAGTACTTC
TRBV9	.	.	TRBJ1-1	CASSERVGGTEAFF	TGTGCCAGCAGCGAGCGGGTCGGGGGGACTGAAGCTTTCTTT
TRBV5-5	TRBD1	once	TRBJ1-4	CASSWTGVNEKLFF	TGTGCCAGCAGCTGGACAGGCGTAAATGAAAAACTGTTTTTT
TRBV6-5	TRBD1	few	TRBJ2-7	CASKRTGAYEQYF	TGTGCCAGCAAGAGGACAGGGGCTTACGAGCAGTACTTC
TRBV7-6	TRBD1	few	TRBJ1-3	CASSSRQGDSGNTIYF	TGTGCCAGCAGCTCCCGACAGGGGGACTCTGGAAACACCATATATTTT
TRBV30	.	.	TRBJ1-1	CAWSTPLEAFF	TGTGCCTGGAGTACGCCACTCGAAGCTTTCTTT
TRBV6-5	.	.	TRBJ1-1	CASLLVERIEAFF	TGTGCCAGCCTTCTTGTTGAGCGGATTGAAGCTTTCTTT
TRBV30	.	.	TRBJ1-1	CAWSFGGPTEAFF	TGTGCCTGGAGTTTTGGGGGTCCCACTGAAGCTTTCTTT
TRBV28	.	once	TRBJ1-2	CASADKGVYGYTF	TGTGCCAGTGCGGACAAGGGGGTCTATGGCTACACCTTC
TRBV27	TRBD2	.	TRBJ2-3	CASSLGLANTDTQYF	TGTGCCAGCAGTTTGGGACTAGCGAACACAGATACGCAGTATTTT
TRBV6-1	TRBD2	.	TRBJ2-7	CASYTWALAGDEQYF	TGTGCCAGCTATACATGGGCGCTAGCGGGAGACGAGCAGTACTTC
TRBV30	.	.	TRBJ2-3	CAWGSGLGTDTQYF	TGTGCCTGGGGGTCGGGACTCGGGACAGATACGCAGTATTTT